The 25 T cell receptor beta chains reported below all come from one sample, sequenced in a study of regulatory T cells in long-lasting Graves disease. Arm-PCR of CDR3 regions with iRepertoire HTBI primers generated TCR beta libraries. MiXCR was run by TCRdb on the multiplex PCR reads, yielding one entry per CDR3 protein. The sample consists of a few hundred thousand distinct CDR3 sequences, roughly 21% of them appearing once. The time point: persistent/refractory GD, antithyroid drugs over 5 years with positive TRAb. PBMCs provided the RNA from which the TCR library was made. Material: peripheral blood mononuclear cells (PBMCs), obtained when the disease was refractory, from a patient treated with antithyroid drugs. The receptors were gathered from a female donor with Graves disease.

The rearrangement uses TRBV7-3 and TRBJ2-2; 9 positions match TRBD2. The CDR3 runs 15 residues. Trimming at V came to 8 bases and at J to 3 bases, leaving 7 bases not matched to a gene. Germline CDR1 SGHTA, CDR2 FQGTGA. CDR3 DNA: TGTGCCAGCGGGCGCGGGGGGGCAGACACCGGGGAGCTGTTTTTT. It is translated as CASGRGGADTGELFF.

This clonotype has a handful of counts. The J gene is TRBJ1-2, the V gene TRBV25-1, with a tentative D call TRBD1 (5 bases). CDR3 size: 13 residues. With 3 bases removed from V and 0 bases from J, the gap between germline ends came to 5 bases. The germline CDR1 and CDR2 sequences are MGHDK and SYGVNS. The CDR3: CASSETANYGYTF. In DNA, the CDR3 is TGTGCCAGCAGTGAGACAGCTAACTATGGCTACACCTTC.

This clonotype has ten or more counts. The chain is built from TRBV28 and TRBJ2-7; 7 nucleotides match TRBD1. Germline V lookup: CDR1 MDHEN, CDR2 SYDVKM. This CDR3 has 15 amino acids. Germline trimming cut 5 bases from V and 3 bases from J; bases unmatched to any gene: 10. The CDR3 DNA reads TGTGCCAGCAGTACCACCGGGACAGAACACTACGAGCAGTACTTC. This translates into CASSTTGTEHYEQYF.

Ten or more counts support this clonotype. This chain joins TRBV28 and TRBJ1-2; D remains unclear. V shed 3 bases and J shed 2 bases, with 7 bases lying between them. The germline V gene has CDR1 MDHEN and CDR2 SYDVKM. CDR3 length: 13 amino acids. The CDR3 DNA is TGTGCCAGCAGTTTGAGCAGGAACTATGGCTACACCTTC. Its translation: CASSLSRNYGYTF.

The CDR3 DNA follows: TGTGCCAGCAGTTTGGGGGGGACCGGGACAGGGTTTCAGCCCCAGCATTTT. Its protein product is CASSLGGTGTGFQPQHF. The J gene is TRBJ1-5, the V gene TRBV28; 9 bases align to TRBD1. In germline, CDR1 is MDHEN, CDR2 SYDVKM. The CDR3 totals 17 residues. Trimming removed 3 bases from V and 6 bases from J; junction bases left unmatched: 12.

The table lists this clonotype with a count of one. The DNA for the CDR3 is TGTGCCACCAGGGGTTGGCCGAACACTGAAGCTTTCTTT. Residues: CATRGWPNTEAFF. J is TRBJ1-1 and V is TRBV15; D is undetermined. Trimming shortened V by 6 bases and J by 1 base, and 9 bases separated the two germline ends. From germline, CDR1 is LNHNV and CDR2 YYDKDF (reference sequence). The CDR3 is made up of 13 amino acids.

The chain uses TRBV7-9 and TRBJ2-1; 11 nucleotides agree with TRBD2. This CDR3 spans 17 amino acids. After removal of 4 bases from V and 4 bases from J, the junction contained 9 bases not matched to a gene. Germline values: CDR1 SEHNR, CDR2 FQNEAQ (reference sequence). CDR3 nucleotides: TGTGCCAGCAGCTCAGCGACTAGCGGGACGTCTTACAATGAGCAGTTCTTC. It yields the protein CASSSATSGTSYNEQFF.

Comment on this clonotype: Germline is not matched at one junction end, which may reflect a read error. J is TRBJ2-3 and V is TRBV10-1, with D uncertain. The CDR3 contains 14 residues. The germline V gene encodes CDR1 WNHNN and CDR2 SYGVQD (reference sequence). The CDR3 bases are TGCGCCAGCAGTGAAGATGCACCCACAGCTACGCAGTATTTT. Translating gives CASSEDAPTATQYF.

This clonotype was seen ten or more times. This sequence joins TRBV28 and TRBJ2-7; 7 bases match TRBD1. Trimming at V came to 5 bases and at J to 3 bases, leaving 7 bases not matched to a gene. This CDR3 is built from 14 residues. The germline V gene encodes CDR1 MDHEN and CDR2 SYDVKM. For the CDR3, the DNA is TGTGCCAGCAGTCTAACAGGGGACAACTACGAGCAGTACTTC. This gives the protein CASSLTGDNYEQYF.

This chain links TRBV25-1 with TRBJ2-7; maybe TRBD1 (6 bases). Germline values: CDR1 MGHDK, CDR2 SYGVNS. The CDR3 consists of 14 residues. V lost 3 bases to trimming and J lost 3 bases, with 12 bases between them. As DNA, the CDR3 is TGTGCCAGCAGTGAGTGGGACACTGACTACGAGCAGTACTTC. Amino acids: CASSEWDTDYEQYF.

At least ten counts were recorded for this clonotype. The chain carries TRBV5-5 and TRBJ1-1, with a possible D match to TRBD1 (6 bases). Germline CDR1 SGHKS, CDR2 YYEKEE (reference sequence). V shed 0 bases and J shed 7 bases, with 19 bases lying between them. The CDR3 spans 16 residues. This CDR3 reads CASSLGGGGGMSEAFF. The CDR3 region has the DNA TGTGCCAGCAGCTTGGGGGGGGGCGGCGGAATGAGTGAAGCTTTCTTT.

A remark on this clonotype: A much more abundant neighbour one base away suggests this may be a read error. This chain uses TRBV10-3 with TRBJ2-7; 7 nucleotides align to TRBD2. Germline V lookup: CDR1 ENHRY, CDR2 SYGVKD. The CDR3 has 14 residues. The CDR3: CAISEVASGYGQYF. The CDR3 bases are TGTGCCATCAGTGAGGTGGCTAGCGGATACGGGCAGTACTTC.

This chain links TRBV9 with TRBJ2-7, with D possibly being TRBD2 (6 bases). Trimming took 1 base from V and 4 from J, leaving 18 bases between them. Germline lookup yields CDR1 SGDLS and CDR2 YYNGEE. The CDR3 sequence is 16 residues long. CDR3 in amino acids: CASSVITGASFYEQYF. For the CDR3, the DNA is TGTGCCAGCAGCGTAATTACGGGAGCTTCGTTTTACGAGCAGTACTTC.

The chain uses TRBV12-3 or TRBV12-4 and TRBJ1-5; D remains ambiguous. V gave up 7 bases and J gave up 6 bases, with 10 bases separating them. The CDR3 has 12 residues. As DNA, the CDR3 is TGTGCCAGCACCACCAGGAGTCAGCCCCAGCATTTT. Its translation is CASTTRSQPQHF.

The chain is built from TRBV29-1 and TRBJ2-5; TRBD2 matches 8 bases. V shed 6 bases, J shed 4 bases, and the junction held 10 bases outside the gene matches. This CDR3 has 14 residues. CDR1 is SQVTM and CDR2 is ANQGSEA in the germline V gene. The CDR3 region has the DNA TGCAGCGTCCGGGGGCTTGGACTAGCAGAGACCCAGTACTTC. Residues: CSVRGLGLAETQYF.

The CDR3 bases are TGTGCCATCAGTGAGTCTGGACTTGAAGCTTTCTTT. It yields the protein CAISESGLEAFF. The chain links TRBV10-3 to TRBJ1-1; D ambiguous. The CDR3 extends over 12 amino acids. V lost 0 bases and J 7 bases, leaving 6 bases between the germline ends. Germline CDR1 ENHRY, CDR2 SYGVKD.

This clonotype was recorded many times. The DNA for the CDR3 is TGTGCCAGCAGCCACGACAGGGGAGACTCACCCCTCCACTTT. As protein: CASSHDRGDSPLHF. V is TRBV27 and J is TRBJ1-6; 8 bases are shared with TRBD1. With 6 bases clipped from V and 10 bases from J, the junction kept 8 bases outside the gene matches. This CDR3 region has 14 residues. Germline loops: CDR1 MNHEY, CDR2 SMNVEV (reference sequence).

About this clonotype itself: A read error may be the cause here, since a much bigger clone is one base away. The chain links TRBV24-1 to TRBJ1-4; no clear D. Germline V lookup: CDR1 KGHDR, CDR2 SFDVKD. The CDR3 covers 12 residues. The DNA of the CDR3 is TGTGCCACCAGCGACCGGGGTGAAAAACCGTTTTTT. This codes for CATSDRGEKPFF.

This clonotype appeared many times. This sequence joins TRBV12-3 or TRBV12-4 and TRBJ2-7; D is unclear. The CDR3 runs to 12 residues. Trimming cost V 6 bases and J 3 bases, with 9 bases left between them. As DNA, the CDR3 is TGTGCCAGCAGCCCGAACTTCTACGAGCAGTACTTC. Amino acid sequence: CASSPNFYEQYF.

This clonotype was found many times. The V gene is TRBV20-1, the J gene TRBJ1-6; 8 bases fit TRBD1. After removal of 3 bases from V and 4 bases from J, the junction contained 5 bases not matched to a gene. This CDR3 region has 15 residues. CDR1 and CDR2 from the germline V gene are DFQATT and SNEGSKA (reference sequence). The CDR3 here is CSASKGQAYNSPLHF. In DNA form, the CDR3 reads TGCAGTGCTAGTAAGGGACAGGCTTATAATTCACCCCTCCACTTT.

This clonotype was seen repeatedly, ten times or more. The chain employs TRBV6-1 and TRBJ2-6, with 8 bases identical to TRBD1. J was trimmed by 4 bases and V by 2 bases; bases with no gene match: 7. There are 17 residues in the CDR3. From germline, CDR1 is MNHNS and CDR2 SASEGT. In nucleotides, the CDR3 is TGTGCCAGCAGTGAATCGACAGGGGTGGCCGGGGCCAACGTCCTGACTTTC. Protein: CASSESTGVAGANVLTF.

V and J are TRBV5-1 and TRBJ1-4; D call uncertain. The germline V and J ends were trimmed by 5 bases and 8 bases, with 16 bases remaining between them. The CDR3 extends over 14 amino acids. In germline, CDR1 is SGHRS, CDR2 YFSETQ. The CDR3 is CASRPDGGKEKLFF. As DNA, the CDR3 is TGCGCCAGCAGACCGGACGGCGGAAAAGAAAAACTGTTTTTT.

The sample holds a few counts of this clonotype. The chain joins TRBV19 to TRBJ1-1; no definite D call. The CDR3 is made up of 13 amino acids. Looked up from germline, CDR1 is LNHDA and CDR2 is SQIVND (reference sequence). The V end lost 1 base, the J end lost 8 bases, and 11 bases lay between the germline ends. CDR3: CASSIALGSEAFF. The CDR3 coding sequence is TGTGCCAGTAGTATAGCTCTGGGCTCCGAAGCTTTCTTT.

This rearrangement joins TRBV5-1 to TRBJ1-1, with D hard to call. CDR1 and CDR2 (germline): SGHRS, YFSETQ. V lost 0 bases and J lost 6, with 9 bases in between. The CDR3 covers 13 residues. The CDR3 bases are TGCGCCAGCAGCTTGGCGGGCCTCTCTGAAGCTTTCTTT. Amino acid sequence: CASSLAGLSEAFF.

Note on this clonotype: Being one base from a much bigger clone, this may be a read error. A read error is likely, as this CDR3 ends without the conserved phenylalanine or tryptophan. The chain carries TRBV20-1 and TRBJ1-1; TRBD1 is a possible D gene (6 bases). Trimming removed 5 bases at V and 1 base at J, with 17 bases between. The CDR3 runs 15 residues. The germline gives CDR1 DFQATT, CDR2 SNEGSKA (reference sequence). This CDR3 is CSAPRQDSRNTEAFL. DNA of the CDR3: TGCAGTGCTCCCCGCCAGGACAGTAGGAACACTGAAGCTTTCCTT.